These T cell receptor beta chains were read from a single sample in a study. TCRdb called the RT-PCR reads again in MiXCR, with one record for every CDR3 protein. The sample lists fewer than 800,000 distinct CDR3 sequences; 12% to 15% were seen once. Sequencing was carried out using memory CD4+ T cells from blood. The receptors derive from a female donor in good health, serving as a healthy control. Both conserved end residues are part of each CDR3. A D gene is named only where the DNA matches it firmly. Clone sizes are given selectively: once, few, many, or a class where the clone is expanded.

D	size	V	J	DNA	CDR3
-	many	TRBV20-1	TRBJ2-7	TGCAGTGCTAGAGATTGGCAGGGCGGGTCCGAGCAGTACTTC	CSARDWQGGSEQYF
TRBD2	-	TRBV19	TRBJ2-1	TGTGCCAGTAGTCTAAGGGGGACTAGCGGGAGCGGTCGTGGCAATGAGCAGTTCTTC	CASSLRGTSGSGRGNEQFF
-	-	TRBV20-1	TRBJ1-5	TGCAGTGCACCCTCAACTGGAAATCAGCCCCAGCATTTT	CSAPSTGNQPQHF
-	many	TRBV7-2	TRBJ2-3	TGTGCCAGCAGAAGGGGGGCTAGCGGCACAGATACGCAGTATTTT	CASRRGASGTDTQYF
TRBD1	many	TRBV20-1	TRBJ1-1	TGCAGTGCTAGAGATCCGCAGGGGGCCAATACTGAAGCTTTCTTT	CSARDPQGANTEAFF
-	-	TRBV20-1	TRBJ1-1	TGCAGTGCTAGAGATTTACAGAACACTGAAGCTTTCTTT	CSARDLQNTEAFF
-	-	TRBV28	TRBJ2-7	TGTGCCAGCAGTTCGCAGATACTGGGCTCCTACGAGCAGTACTTC	CASSSQILGSYEQYF
TRBD2	few	TRBV7-6	TRBJ2-1	TGTGCCAGCAGCTTAACCAGCGGGGGTCCCTACAATGAGCAGTTCTTC	CASSLTSGGPYNEQFF
TRBD1	few	TRBV30	TRBJ2-7	TGTGCCTGGAGTGCCTGGGACAGGGGGAGGGAGCAGTACTTC	CAWSAWDRGREQYF
-	-	TRBV3-1	TRBJ2-2	TGTGCCAGCAGCCCCGCCAGGGTGACCGGGGAGCTGTTTTTT	CASSPARVTGELFF
-	few	TRBV5-4	TRBJ2-3	TGTGCCAGCAGCTCCCCTTCGACAATTCCAGATACGCAGTATTTT	CASSSPSTIPDTQYF
-	-	TRBV28	TRBJ1-5	TGTGCCAGCAGTTCATCTTTCAAGCCCCAGCATTTT	CASSSSFKPQHF
TRBD1	few	TRBV18	TRBJ2-2	TGTGCCAGCTCATCGACAGGGTTGTCCGGGGAGCTGTTTTTT	CASSSTGLSGELFF
TRBD1	many	TRBV20-1	TRBJ2-7	TGCAGTGCTAGTTTGGGACAGCCCGTAAGGGAGCAGTACTTC	CSASLGQPVREQYF
TRBD1	-	TRBV6-5	TRBJ1-1	TGTGCCAGCTCCGTGGCTGGGACAGGCACTGAAGCTTTCTTT	CASSVAGTGTEAFF
TRBD1	-	TRBV12-3/TRBV12-4	TRBJ1-2	TGTGCCAGCAGTTTCCCTGGGACAGGAGCCTATGGCTACACCTTC	CASSFPGTGAYGYTF
TRBD1	few	TRBV5-1	TRBJ1-6	TGCGCCAGCAGCCGCTCGGGACAGCCAGATAATTCACCCCTCCACTTT	CASSRSGQPDNSPLHF
TRBD2	few	TRBV5-1	TRBJ2-1	TGCGCCAGCAGCTTTACTAGCGCCAATGAGCAGTTCTTC	CASSFTSANEQFF
-	-	TRBV7-2	TRBJ2-7	TGTGCCAGCAGCTTATGGGGTCGGGCAGAGTCTTACTTC	CASSLWGRAESYF
-	-	TRBV9	TRBJ2-1	TGTGCCAGCAGCGTAGGGGTCAACAATGAGCAGTTCTTC	CASSVGVNNEQFF
-	few	TRBV3-1	TRBJ2-4	TGTGCCAGCAGCCAAGGGGGGAACATTCAGTACTTC	CASSQGGNIQYF
-	few	TRBV12-3/TRBV12-4	TRBJ1-5	TGTGCCAGCAGCATAGGGACGGGTAGCAATCAGCCCCAGCATTTT	CASSIGTGSNQPQHF
TRBD1	many	TRBV7-9	TRBJ1-2	TGTGCCAGCAGCGTTGGGACAGGGCATGGCTACACCTTC	CASSVGTGHGYTF
TRBD1	few	TRBV6-6	TRBJ2-7	TGTGCCAGCAGTTACCTTGGACAGGAGGCTGTCGAGCAGTACTTC	CASSYLGQEAVEQYF
-	few	TRBV20-1	TRBJ2-7	TGCAGTGTCCTAGGGGTAGAGCAGTACTTC	CSVLGVEQYF
-	few	TRBV7-3	TRBJ1-1	TGTGCCAGCAGCTTAAAACCGGATTCGGTAGCTTTCTTT	CASSLKPDSVAFF
TRBD1	many	TRBV12-3/TRBV12-4	TRBJ2-7	TGTGCCAGCAGTCCCTACCTAGGGACAGGGACCTACGAGCAGTACTTC	CASSPYLGTGTYEQYF
TRBD1	few	TRBV19	TRBJ1-1	TGTGCCAGCGGGACAGGGGCGAACACTGAAGCTTTCTTT	CASGTGANTEAFF
-	few	TRBV5-1	TRBJ1-1	TGCGCCAGCAGCATTGACGGACAGCAGAACACTGAAGCTTTCTTT	CASSIDGQQNTEAFF
-	few	TRBV7-2	TRBJ2-3	TGTGCCAGCAGCAAGGCCTTAGCGGTAGATACGCAGTATTTT	CASSKALAVDTQYF
TRBD1	many	TRBV20-1	TRBJ1-5	TGCAGTGCAGGGGGCACCCTCAATCAGCCCCAGCATTTT	CSAGGTLNQPQHF
-	few	TRBV6-6	TRBJ1-5	TGTGCCGTCTCAACGGGACGAGGCAATCAGCCCCAGCATTTT	CAVSTGRGNQPQHF
-	-	TRBV7-2	TRBJ2-2	TGTGCCAGCAGCCCCCAGGAGGGTAGAGGAGCCGGGGAGCTGTTTTTT	CASSPQEGRGAGELFF
-	many	TRBV20-1	TRBJ2-3	TGCAGTGCTAGTGATGCTGGGGGAGCGGATACGCAGTATTTT	CSASDAGGADTQYF
TRBD1	few	TRBV5-6	TRBJ1-6	TGTGCCAGCAGCTTCCCGACAGGGCCGAATTCACCCCTCCACTTT	CASSFPTGPNSPLHF
-	-	TRBV28	TRBJ1-1	TGTGCCAGCAGTTTGGCAGGGGCGCGGAGCGGAATGAACACTGAAGCTTTCTTT	CASSLAGARSGMNTEAFF
-	few	TRBV29-1	TRBJ2-5	TGCAGCGTTACACAGGGTATGGAGACCCAGTACTTC	CSVTQGMETQYF
-	-	TRBV27	TRBJ2-1	TGTGCCAGCAGTTTAGTTGGCCTCTCGACGGGTGAGCAGTTCTTC	CASSLVGLSTGEQFF
-	few	TRBV20-1	TRBJ1-2	TGCAGTGCTAGAGGGGGGTTAGACAGTGGCTATGGCTACACCTTC	CSARGGLDSGYGYTF
-	few	TRBV7-2	TRBJ1-1	TGTGCCAGCTACTGGGGGGGGGTTAACACTGAAGCTTTCTTT	CASYWGGVNTEAFF
TRBD1	many	TRBV12-3/TRBV12-4	TRBJ2-7	TGTGCCAGCAGCGATAGGGACAGTGGAGACAGACGGCAGTACTTC	CASSDRDSGDRRQYF
-	-	TRBV5-1	TRBJ1-2	TGCGCCAGCAGCTTGGCCGAAAACTATGGCTACACCTTC	CASSLAENYGYTF
-	few	TRBV7-6	TRBJ1-1	TGTGCCAGCAGCTTACTGGGACGGTACGATGAAGCTTTCTTT	CASSLLGRYDEAFF
-	few	TRBV12-3/TRBV12-4	TRBJ2-3	TGTGCCAGCACCGGCGCAGATACGCAGTATTTT	CASTGADTQYF
-	-	TRBV27	TRBJ2-7	TGTGCCAGCAGTTTAATCGGCCCCCTCTACGAGCAGTACTTC	CASSLIGPLYEQYF
TRBD2	-	TRBV7-2	TRBJ2-3	TGTGCCAGCAGCACCAAGAGCGGGGGAACAGATACGCAGTATTTT	CASSTKSGGTDTQYF
TRBD2	-	TRBV6-1	TRBJ2-1	TGTGCCAGCAGGGGGGGGAACAAGGATATTATTGAGCAGTTCTTC	CASRGGNKDIIEQFF
-	-	TRBV2	TRBJ1-2	TGTGCCAGCAGAACAGGGATAAACTATGGCTACACCTTC	CASRTGINYGYTF
-	-	TRBV4-1	TRBJ1-2	TGCGCCAGCAGCCAAGATGAGCCTGGGTATGGCTACACCTTC	CASSQDEPGYGYTF
-	few	TRBV20-1	TRBJ2-5	TGCAGTGCTAGAGATGCAACCGGGAACCTTCCCCGTACCCAGTACTTC	CSARDATGNLPRTQYF
-	many	TRBV10-3	TRBJ2-1	TGTGCCATCAGCGGTTCTGGGCGGGTGGAGGTCGATGAGCAGTTCTTC	CAISGSGRVEVDEQFF
-	-	TRBV5-1	TRBJ2-7	TGCGCCAGTAAAAGCGAGTACGAGCAGTACTTC	CASKSEYEQYF
TRBD1	many	TRBV18	TRBJ2-5	TGTGCCAGCTCACCAATGACAGGGGGGATCCAAGAGACCCAGTACTTC	CASSPMTGGIQETQYF
-	-	TRBV7-9	TRBJ1-4	TGTGCCGCTACACGGCAGGAGGATGAAAAACTGTTTTTT	CAATRQEDEKLFF